Listed below are T cell receptor beta chains from one sample, sequenced in a study of blood T cell repertoires in COVID-19. The data were produced by immunoSEQ multiplex PCR, yet TCRdb's version contains in-frame clones alone and is incomplete. The table lists about 14,000 clones, more than 75% of them singletons. Material for sequencing was peripheral blood. The receptors shown here come from a man aged 80 or over with active or convalescent COVID-19. Each CDR3 is given with its conserved first and last residue. Fields, in order: V gene, J gene, clone size, D gene, CDR3 protein, CDR3 DNA. A D gene is named only where the DNA matches it firmly. Size is stated for part of the rows, as once, few or many counts, or as a class when the clone is expanded.

TRBV6-5	TRBJ2-5	NA	NA	CASSFNREGVPQYF	TGTGCCAGCAGTTTCAACAGGGAGGGGGTGCCCCAGTACTTC
TRBV18	TRBJ2-7	NA	NA	CASSSGLYEQYF	TGTGCCAGCTCATCCGGTCTCTACGAGCAGTACTTC
TRBV5-5	TRBJ2-3	NA	TRBD1	CASSWTGGRTDTQYF	TGTGCCAGCAGCTGGACAGGGGGCAGAACAGATACGCAGTATTTT
TRBV7-8	TRBJ1-2	NA	NA	CASSPVAVPDYGYTF	TGTGCCAGCAGTCCTGTCGCGGTGCCAGACTATGGCTACACCTTC
TRBV3-1/TRBV3-2	TRBJ2-3	NA	TRBD2	CASSQEGGGGPDTQYF	TGTGCCAGCAGCCAAGAGGGCGGGGGAGGGCCAGATACGCAGTATTTT
TRBV5-1	TRBJ1-1	NA	NA	CASSLRGGNTEAFF	TGCGCCAGCAGCTTAAGGGGCGGGAACACTGAAGCTTTCTTT
TRBV11-2	TRBJ1-1	NA	NA	CASSLDPGTIGYTEAFF	TGTGCCAGCAGCTTAGATCCAGGGACTATTGGTTACACTGAAGCTTTCTTT
TRBV29-1	TRBJ1-2	NA	NA	CSVPRDAGGSHGYTF	TGCAGCGTCCCCCGGGATGCGGGTGGGTCTCATGGCTACACCTTC
TRBV7-9	TRBJ2-1	NA	NA	CASSFQTDNNEQFF	TGTGCCAGCAGCTTCCAAACAGACAACAATGAGCAGTTCTTC
TRBV9	TRBJ2-1	NA	TRBD2	CASSPSGGTTNEQFF	TGTGCCAGCAGCCCGAGCGGGGGGACAACCAATGAGCAGTTCTTC
TRBV5-1	TRBJ2-7	once	TRBD1	CASSLGTGGYEQYF	TGCGCCAGCAGCTTGGGGACAGGGGGCTACGAGCAGTACTTC
TRBV27	TRBJ2-1	NA	TRBD2	CASSLSLPGAGPYNEQFF	TGTGCCAGCAGTTTATCGCTACCGGGAGCGGGGCCTTACAATGAGCAGTTCTTC
TRBV2	TRBJ2-7	NA	TRBD2	CASRATSGGAHEQYF	TGTGCCAGCAGAGCGACTAGCGGGGGGGCCCACGAGCAGTACTTC
TRBV28	TRBJ2-1	once	TRBD2	CASSESGLAGYNEQFF	TGTGCCAGCAGTGAGTCCGGACTAGCCGGGTACAATGAGCAGTTCTTC
TRBV27	TRBJ1-5	NA	TRBD1	CASSGQGNQPQHF	TGTGCCAGCAGCGGACAGGGGAATCAGCCCCAGCATTTT
TRBV28	TRBJ1-2	NA	TRBD1	CASSLGAQGVNYGYTF	TGTGCCAGCAGTTTAGGGGCTCAGGGGGTAAACTATGGCTACACCTTC
TRBV5-1	TRBJ1-1	NA	NA	CASSLEPGMNTEAFF	TGCGCCAGCAGCTTGGAGCCAGGGATGAACACTGAAGCTTTCTTT
TRBV30	TRBJ1-1	NA	NA	CAWSVGGTEAFF	TGTGCCTGGAGTGTCGGAGGCACTGAAGCTTTCTTT
TRBV7-2	TRBJ2-7	few	NA	CASSRVGGESYEQYF	TGTGCCAGCAGCAGGGTAGGAGGCGAATCCTACGAGCAGTACTTC
TRBV19	TRBJ1-6	NA	TRBD1	CASSPGQGSSPLHF	TGTGCCAGTTCCCCGGGACAGGGATCTTCACCCCTCCACTTT
TRBV7-9	TRBJ2-7	NA	NA	CASSLGGETGQYF	TGTGCCAGCAGCTTAGGGGGAGAGACGGGGCAGTACTTC
TRBV30	TRBJ1-6	NA	TRBD1	CAWTKGPGTGESPLHF	TGTGCCTGGACGAAAGGCCCCGGGACAGGGGAATCACCCCTCCACTTT
TRBV6-2/TRBV6-3	TRBJ2-5	NA	NA	CASSSVEETQYF	TGTGCCAGCAGTTCTGTCGAAGAGACCCAGTACTTC
TRBV5-4	TRBJ2-3	NA	TRBD1	CASSFTQGSIPDTQYF	TGTGCCAGCAGCTTTACACAGGGGAGTATTCCAGATACGCAGTATTTT
TRBV3-1/TRBV3-2	TRBJ2-7	NA	TRBD2	CASSHSRGGGYEQYF	TGTGCCAGCAGCCATAGCCGGGGGGGAGGCTACGAGCAGTACTTC
TRBV10-3	TRBJ1-4	NA	TRBD1	CASRGQGNEKLFF	TGTGCCTCCAGGGGGCAGGGAAATGAAAAACTGTTTTTT
TRBV6-4	TRBJ2-3	NA	TRBD2	CASSDSLAGGPSDTQYF	TGTGCCAGCAGTGACTCCCTAGCGGGGGGTCCGTCTGATACGCAGTATTTT
TRBV19	TRBJ1-3	NA	NA	CASSIGRSGSGNTIYF	TGTGCCAGTAGTATAGGCCGCTCCGGCTCTGGAAACACCATATATTTT
TRBV6-2/TRBV6-3	TRBJ1-5	NA	NA	CASSYGATHSNQPQHF	TGTGCCAGCAGTTATGGGGCGACTCATAGCAATCAGCCCCAGCATTTT
TRBV2	TRBJ1-2	NA	NA	CASPAAQGGYTF	TGTGCCAGCCCGGCCGCCCAGGGGGGCTACACCTTC
TRBV19	TRBJ2-3	NA	NA	CASSLLGPMGTDTQYF	TGTGCCAGTAGTCTCCTAGGTCCTATGGGCACAGATACGCAGTATTTT
TRBV10-3	TRBJ1-2	NA	NA	CAIKSSQRLHKRNYGYTF	TGTGCCATCAAATCGTCCCAGCGACTACACAAGCGGAACTATGGCTACACCTTC
TRBV2	TRBJ1-2	NA	NA	CASRERTEVPVRYGYTF	TGTGCCAGCAGGGAGAGGACAGAGGTCCCGGTTAGGTATGGCTACACCTTC
TRBV5-5	TRBJ1-5	NA	NA	CASSLVAGLNQPQHF	TGTGCCAGCAGCTTGGTAGCGGGGCTCAATCAGCCCCAGCATTTT
TRBV29-1	TRBJ2-1	few	NA	CSVAKPRRVSENEQFF	TGCAGCGTTGCGAAACCGAGGAGGGTTTCAGAGAATGAGCAGTTCTTC
TRBV6-5	TRBJ2-1	NA	TRBD2	CASSYGTSDYNEQFF	TGTGCCAGCAGTTACGGGACTAGCGATTACAATGAGCAGTTCTTC
TRBV7-2	TRBJ2-6	NA	NA	CASRQITGSGANVLTF	TGTGCCAGCAGACAGATTACAGGCTCTGGGGCCAACGTCCTGACTTTC
TRBV6-5	TRBJ1-2	NA	TRBD1	CASRTGTASVYGYTF	TGTGCCAGCAGGACCGGGACAGCGAGCGTCTATGGCTACACCTTC
TRBV12-3/TRBV12-4	TRBJ1-1	NA	NA	CASSAQGNTEAFF	TGTGCCAGCAGTGCTCAGGGGAACACTGAAGCTTTCTTT
TRBV19	TRBJ1-6	NA	TRBD1	CASIPDRGRIGSSPLHF	TGTGCCAGTATCCCGGACAGGGGGCGGATAGGGTCCTCACCCCTCCACTTT
TRBV4-1	TRBJ2-5	once	NA	CASSQDRSAQGVQTQYF	TGCGCCAGCAGCCAAGATCGATCCGCACAGGGCGTACAGACCCAGTACTTC
TRBV19	TRBJ1-1	NA	TRBD1	CASSMNRGRRAEAFF	TGTGCCAGTAGTATGAACAGGGGGAGGAGGGCTGAAGCTTTCTTT
TRBV30	TRBJ1-1	once	NA	CAWSVAGANTEAFF	TGTGCCTGGAGTGTAGCAGGGGCGAACACTGAAGCTTTCTTT
TRBV27	TRBJ2-7	NA	NA	CASSLAGSGEQYF	TGTGCCAGCAGTTTAGCCGGGAGTGGTGAGCAGTACTTC
TRBV14	TRBJ2-2	NA	NA	CASSQGAGVANTGELFF	TGTGCCAGCAGCCAAGGGGCAGGTGTCGCGAACACCGGGGAGCTGTTTTTT